This TCR beta chain was profiled in a study of blood T cells in healthy people across ages. A second 7 to 11 cycle PCR used barcoded and J-beta primers. TCRdb passed the 5' RACE reads through MiXCR, listing each CDR3 protein once. The sample has hundreds of thousands of distinct CDR3 sequences, approximately 51% seen once. V was trimmed by 1 base and J by 3 bases, leaving 12 bases between them. The CDR3 runs to 14 residues. Looked up from germline, CDR1 is SQVTM and CDR2 is ANQGSEA. This clonotype was sampled from a man aged 55 to 70 in good health. The J gene is TRBJ2-5, the V gene TRBV29-1; tentatively, D is TRBD2 (5 bases). Sequencing was done on a sample of blood. The CDR3 protein is CSVEVMMGEETQYF. As DNA, the CDR3 is TGCAGCGTTGAAGTAATGATGGGAGAAGAGACCCAGTACTTC.